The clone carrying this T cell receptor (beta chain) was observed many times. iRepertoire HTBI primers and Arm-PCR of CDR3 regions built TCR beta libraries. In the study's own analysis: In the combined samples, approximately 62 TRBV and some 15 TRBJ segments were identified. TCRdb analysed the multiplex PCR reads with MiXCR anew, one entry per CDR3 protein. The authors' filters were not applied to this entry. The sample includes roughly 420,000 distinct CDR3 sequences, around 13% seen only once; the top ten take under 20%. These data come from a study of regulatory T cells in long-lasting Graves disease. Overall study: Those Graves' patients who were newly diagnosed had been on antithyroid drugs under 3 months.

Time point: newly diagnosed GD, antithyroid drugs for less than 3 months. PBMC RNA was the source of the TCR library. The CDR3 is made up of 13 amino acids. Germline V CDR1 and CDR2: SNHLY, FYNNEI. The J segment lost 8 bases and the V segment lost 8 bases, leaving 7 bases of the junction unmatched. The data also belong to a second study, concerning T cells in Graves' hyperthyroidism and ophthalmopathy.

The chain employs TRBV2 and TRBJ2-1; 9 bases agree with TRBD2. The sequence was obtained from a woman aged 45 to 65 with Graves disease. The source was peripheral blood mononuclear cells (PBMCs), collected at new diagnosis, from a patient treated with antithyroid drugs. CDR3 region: CASVSGREYEQFF. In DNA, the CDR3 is TGTGCCAGCGTTAGCGGGAGAGAGTATGAGCAGTTCTTC.